This passage covers 10 T cell receptor beta chains from one sample sequenced in a study of blood T cell repertoires in COVID-19. Sequenced by immunoSEQ multiplex PCR; TCRdb stores in-frame clones only, minus some. The profile shows tens of thousands of clones, about 85% of them singletons. Sequencing was carried out using PBMCs or T cells enriched from blood (not recorded which). The receptors come from a woman between 50 and 59 years old who had recovered from COVID-19.

This rearrangement joins TRBV6-2 or TRBV6-3 to TRBJ1-1; D gene unclear. Germline V gene data show CDR1 as MNHEY and CDR2 as SVGEGT. The V and J ends lost 5 bases and 10 bases respectively, with 17 bases between them. The CDR3 spans 13 residues. CDR3 region: CASSPGFDMRAFF. The CDR3 nucleotides are TGTGCCAGCAGTCCGGGGTTTGACATGCGAGCTTTCTTT.

J is TRBJ1-6 and V is TRBV10-3; D remains ambiguous. Per germline, CDR1 ENHRY and CDR2 SYGVKD. V lost 8 bases and J lost 2, with 16 bases in between. The CDR3 has 16 amino acids. Here the CDR3 DNA reads TGTGCCATCCGAGAGCCACGGTCGCCCTATAATTCACCCCTCCACTTT. Its protein is CAIREPRSPYNSPLHF.

The V and J genes are TRBV2 and TRBJ2-7, with D unclear. This CDR3 contains 14 residues. Germline V lookup: CDR1 SNHLY, CDR2 FYNNEI. Trimming took off 6 bases at V and 0 bases at J, with 12 bases between the two ends. In DNA, the CDR3 is TGTGCCAGCAGGATGCAGGTTCCCTCCTACGAGCAGTACTTC. It specifies CASRMQVPSYEQYF.

This clone appeared once. V usage is TRBV5-6 and J usage is TRBJ2-3; TRBD1 matches at 7 bases. The CDR3 extends over 16 amino acids. Germline V gene lookup returns CDR1 SGHDT and CDR2 YYEEEE. The ends lost 4 bases at V and 0 bases at J; junction bases unmatched: 8. As DNA, the CDR3 is TGTGCCAGCAGCGCTATAGAACAGGGGAGCACAGATACGCAGTATTTT. Protein sequence: CASSAIEQGSTDTQYF.

This chain joins TRBV19 and TRBJ1-5; 8 positions agree with TRBD1. V lost 4 bases to trimming and J lost 3 bases; unmatched junction nucleotides: 8. In germline, CDR1 is LNHDA, CDR2 SQIVND (reference sequence). This CDR3 contains 16 residues. DNA of the CDR3: TGTGCCAGTAGTACTCAGACAGGGGCATACAATCAGCCCCAGCATTTT. As protein: CASSTQTGAYNQPQHF.

This clone occurred a few times. The chain joins TRBV28 to TRBJ1-4; TRBD1 agrees at 8 bases. Germline V gene data show CDR1 as MDHEN and CDR2 as SYDVKM. The CDR3 consists of 12 residues. V shed 7 bases and J 8 bases; nucleotides not matched to a gene: 3. The CDR3 DNA follows: TGTGCCAGCACAGGGGGCAACGAAAAACTGTTTTTT. Encoded protein: CASTGGNEKLFF.

The chain carries TRBV9 and TRBJ1-5; TRBD1 matches 8 bases. The CDR3 is 14 amino acids. V shed 0 bases, J shed 4 bases, and the junction held 0 bases outside the gene matches. In germline, CDR1 is SGDLS, CDR2 YYNGEE. The CDR3 loop reads CASSVGQGNQPQHF. Here the CDR3 DNA reads TGTGCCAGCAGCGTAGGACAGGGGAATCAGCCCCAGCATTTT. Supplemented by reference TRBV9 and TRBJ1-5, the full variable domain reads DSGVTQTPKHLITATGQRVTLRCSPRSGDLSVYWYQQSLDQGLQFLIQYYNGEERAKGNILERFSAQQFPDLHSELNLSSLELGDSALYFCASSVGQGNQPQHFGDGTRLSIL.

V is TRBV9 and J is TRBJ2-3; D possibly corresponds to TRBD1 (6 bases). The CDR3 spans 15 residues. Deletions cut 0 bases from V and 2 bases from J, with 10 bases between. Germline values: CDR1 SGDLS, CDR2 YYNGEE. This CDR3 is CASSVARTATDTQYF. For the CDR3, the DNA is TGTGCCAGCAGCGTAGCTAGGACAGCCACAGATACGCAGTATTTT.

The chain joins TRBV2 to TRBJ2-5; D not resolved. CDR1 and CDR2 (germline): SNHLY, FYNNEI. The CDR3 has 12 amino acids. V gave up 8 bases and J gave up 1 base, with 8 bases separating them. The CDR3 sequence is CASSTGQETQYF. CDR3 in DNA: TGTGCCAGCTCGACGGGCCAAGAGACCCAGTACTTC.

The genes are TRBV28 and TRBJ2-7; 7 nucleotides line up with TRBD1. Losses at the gene ends were 5 bases for V and 6 bases for J; bases not matched to a gene: 16. CDR1 is MDHEN, CDR2 SYDVKM, per germline. This CDR3 contains 16 residues. Here the CDR3 DNA reads TGTGCCAGCAGTCGGCTTGGAGCGACAGGGTTCTCCGAGCAGTACTTC. It is translated as CASSRLGATGFSEQYF.